The rows below give T cell receptor beta chains drawn from one sample of a study of cytotoxic CD8 clonotypes in ibrutinib-treated CLL. This table comes from immunoSEQ multiplex PCR, and its TCRdb copy is limited to in-frame clones, with some not included. This table holds 190,000 or so clones, around three quarters found once. The sequencing used PBMCs, collected after 24 months of ibrutinib treatment. Receptors were obtained from a human donor with chronic lymphocytic leukemia. Each CDR3 is given with its conserved first and last residue. The D gene is left open where the match is weak. Rows give clone size only sometimes, using once, few, many, or a class for an expanded clone.

DNA: TGTGCCAGCAGCTTGGGTGGGACAGGGACTAACTATGGCTACACCTTC
CDR3: CASSLGGTGTNYGYTF
D: TRBD1
size: .
V: TRBV7-2
J: TRBJ1-2

DNA: TGTGCCATCAGTAAGGGACAGGGTCGCGGGGAGACCCAGTACTTC
CDR3: CAISKGQGRGETQYF
D: TRBD1
size: few
V: TRBV10-3
J: TRBJ2-5

DNA: TGCGCCAGCAGCTTGGGGCTAGCGGGAGACTCCCACGAGCAGTACTTC
CDR3: CASSLGLAGDSHEQYF
D: TRBD2
size: .
V: TRBV5-1
J: TRBJ2-7

DNA: TGTGCCAGCCACTGGGGGGGCGGGGAGACCCAGTACTTC
CDR3: CASHWGGGETQYF
D: .
size: .
V: TRBV2
J: TRBJ2-5

DNA: TGTGCCAGCAGCTTAATCAGGGGCAGAGATGGCTACACCTTC
CDR3: CASSLIRGRDGYTF
D: .
size: .
V: TRBV7-2
J: TRBJ1-2

DNA: TGTGCCAGCAGTGGGGGTCGAGGTGACTACGAGCAGTACTTC
CDR3: CASSGGRGDYEQYF
D: .
size: .
V: TRBV2
J: TRBJ2-7

DNA: TGTGCCAGCAGCACCGGTGCGACTAGCGGGAGCACCGGGGAGCTGTTTTTT
CDR3: CASSTGATSGSTGELFF
D: TRBD2
size: .
V: TRBV11-3
J: TRBJ2-2

DNA: TGTGCCAGCAAGGGGTTTAGGACAGGGGCTAACAATGAGCAGTTCTTC
CDR3: CASKGFRTGANNEQFF
D: TRBD1
size: many
V: TRBV2
J: TRBJ2-1

DNA: TGTGCCAGCACCGGGAGACTAGCGGGAGAAGAGACCCAGTACTTC
CDR3: CASTGRLAGEETQYF
D: TRBD2
size: .
V: TRBV11-2
J: TRBJ2-5

DNA: TGTGCCAGCAGCTTATGGTTCGATGATGTACCCTTC
CDR3: CASSLWFDDVPF
D: .
size: .
V: TRBV7-9
J: TRBJ1-2